This paragraph covers one T cell receptor beta chain sequence. Other DNA sequences in this specimen translate into the identical CDR3. Produced via immunoSEQ multiplex PCR; TCRdb's table is partial and in-frame only. Here the sample spans around 2.1 million clones, approximately 96% being singletons. The sample belongs to a study of shared clonotypes between healthy human individuals. Whole-study context: The donors, a couple of women and a few men, were aged 18 to 49.

Germline V lookup: CDR1 SGHRS, CDR2 YFSETQ. Trimming took 4 bases from V and 3 from J, leaving 8 bases between them. The CDR3 is 12 residues long. Nashville, Tennessee was home to all donors, who were Caucasian adults. This clonotype originated in a young man in good health. Input material: naive CD4+ T cells sorted from blood. The subset was: CD45RA+ positively selected. The rearrangement uses TRBV5-1 and TRBJ2-7, with D perhaps matching TRBD2 (6 bases). CDR3 protein: CASSLGGYEQYF. The CDR3 DNA is TGCGCCAGCAGCCTGGGGGGCTACGAGCAGTACTTC.